Listed below are T cell receptor beta chains from one sample, sequenced in a study of blood T cell repertoires in COVID-19. TCRdb keeps only in-frame clones here, not all; method: immunoSEQ multiplex PCR. The table shows 270,000 or so clones, with about 85% occurring only once. The sample comprised peripheral blood. The receptors were gathered from a human donor in a cohort sampled during active COVID-19. Both conserved end residues are part of each CDR3. D genes are given only for firm matches. Expanded clones are given a class, and other clones once, few, many or no size at all.

v_gene	abundance	d_gene	j_gene	CDR3aa	CDR3nt
TRBV19	NA	TRBD2	TRBJ2-1	CASSQTSGRGDNEQFF	TGTGCCAGTTCCCAGACTAGCGGGAGGGGGGACAATGAGCAGTTCTTC
TRBV10-1	few	TRBD2	TRBJ2-7	CASSEASGYEQYF	TGCGCCAGCAGTGAGGCTAGCGGCTACGAGCAGTACTTC
TRBV7-2	NA	TRBD1	TRBJ2-7	CASGQGRHEQYF	TGTGCCAGCGGACAGGGGCGCCACGAGCAGTACTTC
TRBV10-1	NA	NA	TRBJ1-1	CASSEGGKAFF	TGCGCCAGCAGTGAGGGGGGGAAAGCTTTCTTT
TRBV6-6	NA	NA	TRBJ2-4	CASSDSSAKNIQYF	TGTGCCAGCAGTGACAGCTCAGCCAAAAACATTCAGTACTTC
TRBV4-2	NA	TRBD1	TRBJ1-1	CASSQDPSTGEAFF	TGTGCCAGCAGCCAAGACCCCTCGACAGGGGAAGCTTTCTTT
TRBV6-1	NA	TRBD2	TRBJ2-7	CASSEARGLAGVSYEQYF	TGTGCCAGCAGTGAAGCCCGGGGGCTAGCGGGAGTCTCCTACGAGCAGTACTTC
TRBV4-2	few	TRBD1	TRBJ1-6	CASSQAQGGAGSPLHF	TGTGCCAGCAGCCAAGCCCAAGGGGGCGCGGGTTCACCCCTCCACTTT
TRBV19	NA	TRBD1	TRBJ1-2	CASRDRDGYTF	TGTGCCAGTAGGGACAGGGATGGCTACACCTTC
TRBV3-1/TRBV3-2	once	TRBD2	TRBJ2-2	CASSRAGGHGELFF	TGTGCCAGCAGCCGAGCGGGAGGGCACGGGGAGCTGTTTTTT
TRBV2	NA	TRBD2	TRBJ2-2	CASSSLTSGIRGGELFF	TGTGCCAGCAGTTCTTTGACTAGCGGGATAAGGGGCGGGGAGCTGTTTTTT
TRBV7-2	NA	TRBD2	TRBJ2-1	CASSHQTSGRGNEQFF	TGTGCCAGCAGCCATCAAACTAGCGGGAGGGGGAATGAGCAGTTCTTC
TRBV6-5	NA	NA	TRBJ1-1	CASQLRGEAFF	TGTGCCAGCCAACTCAGGGGTGAAGCTTTCTTT
TRBV27	NA	TRBD2	TRBJ2-7	CASRLAGGPDEQYF	TGTGCCAGCCGGTTGGCGGGAGGGCCCGACGAGCAGTACTTC
TRBV12-3/TRBV12-4	NA	NA	TRBJ1-3	CAAPGHSGNTIYF	TGTGCGGCGCCAGGGCACTCTGGAAACACCATATATTTT
TRBV19	NA	NA	TRBJ1-3	CASTAYPGNTIYF	TGTGCCAGCACAGCATACCCTGGAAACACCATATATTTT
TRBV18	NA	TRBD1	TRBJ1-6	CASSRDRGNSPLHF	TGTGCCAGCTCACGCGACAGGGGTAATTCACCCCTCCACTTT
TRBV6-5	NA	TRBD2	TRBJ2-1	CASSRVAGVDSEQFF	TGTGCCAGCTCCCGGGTAGCGGGAGTTGATAGTGAGCAGTTCTTC
TRBV6-6	NA	TRBD2	TRBJ2-3	CASSPGLGDTQYF	TGTGCCAGCAGTCCGGGACTAGGCGATACGCAGTATTTT
TRBV12-3/TRBV12-4	NA	NA	TRBJ2-7	CASSPTEFHEQYF	TGTGCCAGCAGTCCTACAGAATTCCACGAGCAGTACTTC
TRBV5-4	NA	NA	TRBJ2-2	CASSPEGLGGELFF	TGTGCCAGCAGCCCGGAGGGCCTAGGCGGGGAGCTGTTTTTT
TRBV19	NA	TRBD2	TRBJ2-1	CATMSGRDYNEQFF	TGTGCCACAATGAGCGGGAGAGACTACAATGAGCAGTTCTTC
TRBV12-5	NA	TRBD2	TRBJ2-1	CASGSLWGASGKGRSYNEQFF	TGTGCTAGTGGTTCCCTCTGGGGGGCTAGCGGGAAGGGCAGGTCCTACAATGAGCAGTTCTTC
TRBV7-2	NA	TRBD1	TRBJ1-2	CASSLAKGATYGYTF	TGTGCCAGCAGCTTAGCAAAGGGGGCGACCTATGGCTACACCTTC
TRBV19	NA	NA	TRBJ2-6	CASMRSGANVLTF	TGTGCCAGTATGAGGTCTGGGGCCAACGTCCTGACTTTC
TRBV3-1/TRBV3-2	NA	NA	TRBJ2-4	CASSQNNPRGAKNIQYF	TGTGCCAGCAGCCAAAATAACCCCAGGGGAGCCAAAAACATTCAGTACTTC
TRBV7-9	NA	NA	TRBJ1-4	CASRTSGEKLFF	TGTGCCAGCAGAACCTCGGGGGAAAAACTGTTTTTT
TRBV5-1	NA	TRBD1	TRBJ2-1	CASSHRDRSNEQFF	TGCGCCAGCAGCCACCGGGACAGGTCCAATGAGCAGTTCTTC
TRBV19	NA	TRBD1	TRBJ1-2	CASRKSGQWNYGYTF	TGTGCCAGTAGGAAATCGGGACAGTGGAACTATGGCTACACCTTC
TRBV7-9	NA	NA	TRBJ2-1	CASSPTLTYNEQFF	TGTGCCAGCAGCCCTACGTTGACTTACAATGAGCAGTTCTTC
TRBV10-2	NA	NA	TRBJ2-7	CASSWGVGSEQYF	TGCGCCAGCAGTTGGGGGGTTGGGAGCGAGCAGTACTTC
TRBV12-3/TRBV12-4	once	TRBD1	TRBJ2-4	CASSDRGTGIQYF	TGTGCCAGCAGTGACAGGGGGACTGGCATTCAGTACTTC
TRBV11-2	NA	NA	TRBJ1-2	CASSLGGGANYGYTF	TGTGCCAGCAGCTTAGGAGGGGGAGCTAACTATGGCTACACCTTC